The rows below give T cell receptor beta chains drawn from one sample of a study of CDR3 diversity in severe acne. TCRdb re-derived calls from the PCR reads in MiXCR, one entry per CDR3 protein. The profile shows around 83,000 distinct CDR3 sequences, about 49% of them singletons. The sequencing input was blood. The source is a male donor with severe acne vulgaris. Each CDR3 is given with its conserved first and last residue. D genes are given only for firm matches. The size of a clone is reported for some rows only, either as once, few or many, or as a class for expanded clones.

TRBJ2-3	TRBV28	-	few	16	CASSFIGPTSTDTQYF	TGTGCCAGCAGTTTTATAGGCCCCACTAGCACAGATACGCAGTATTTT
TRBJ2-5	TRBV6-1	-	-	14	CASSEARPRETQYF	TGTGCCAGCAGTGAAGCCCGGCCTCGAGAGACCCAGTACTTC
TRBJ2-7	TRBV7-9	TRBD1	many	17	CASSALDGQGNDYKQYF	TGTGCCAGCAGCGCCTTAGACGGACAGGGTAACGACTACAAGCAGTACTTC
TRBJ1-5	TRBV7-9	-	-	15	CASSPPTGSNQPQHF	TGTGCCAGCAGCCCCCCCACAGGGAGCAATCAGCCCCAGCATTTT
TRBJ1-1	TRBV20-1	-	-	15	CSARPGGRQDTEAFF	TGCAGTGCTCGACCGGGGGGACGGCAAGACACTGAAGCTTTCTTT
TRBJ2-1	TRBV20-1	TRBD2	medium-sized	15	CSARDGGRARGEQFF	TGCAGTGCTAGAGATGGCGGGAGGGCCAGGGGTGAGCAGTTCTTC
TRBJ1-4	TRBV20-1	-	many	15	CSARGSLSTNEKLFF	TGCAGTGCTAGAGGTTCATTATCAACTAATGAAAAACTGTTTTTT
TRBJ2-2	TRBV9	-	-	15	CASSVSGSNTGELFF	TGTGCCAGCAGCGTATCAGGGTCGAACACCGGGGAGCTGTTTTTT
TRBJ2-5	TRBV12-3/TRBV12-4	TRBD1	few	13	CASGTGVQETQYF	TGTGCCAGCGGAACAGGGGTTCAAGAGACCCAGTACTTC
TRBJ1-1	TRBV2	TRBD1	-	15	CASSEPRTGKTEAFF	TGTGCCAGCAGTGAACCCCGGACAGGGAAGACTGAAGCTTTCTTT
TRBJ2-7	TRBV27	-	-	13	CASSLGTSSEQYF	TGTGCCAGCAGTCTCGGGACTTCTAGTGAGCAGTACTTC
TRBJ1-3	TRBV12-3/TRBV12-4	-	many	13	CASSLPGLGTIYF	TGTGCCAGCAGTCTCCCCGGGCTAGGCACCATATATTTT
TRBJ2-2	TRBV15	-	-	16	CATSRDGRGDTGELFF	TGTGCCACCAGCAGAGATGGCAGGGGTGACACCGGGGAGCTGTTTTTT
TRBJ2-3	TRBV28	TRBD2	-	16	CASSETTGGEGDTQYF	TGTGCCAGCAGTGAAACGACTGGAGGGGAGGGGGATACGCAGTATTTT
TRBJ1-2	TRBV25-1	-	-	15	CASSYSGRGNYGYTF	TGTGCCAGCAGTTACTCAGGGAGAGGAAACTATGGCTACACCTTC
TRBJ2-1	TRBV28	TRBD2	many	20	CASSFADLGRLAERYNEQFF	TGTGCCAGCAGTTTTGCCGACTTAGGTCGGCTAGCGGAGCGGTACAATGAGCAGTTCTTC
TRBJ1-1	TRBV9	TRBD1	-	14	CASSADRVNTEAFF	TGTGCCAGCAGCGCAGACAGGGTGAACACTGAAGCTTTCTTT
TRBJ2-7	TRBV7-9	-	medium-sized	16	CASSDSGTGDSYEQYF	TGTGCCAGCAGTGACTCCGGGACTGGGGACTCCTACGAGCAGTACTTC
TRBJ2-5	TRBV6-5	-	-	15	CASSASTHGGETQYF	TGTGCCAGCAGTGCTAGCACCCATGGCGGGGAGACCCAGTACTTC
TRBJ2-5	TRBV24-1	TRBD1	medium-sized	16	CATSDSGRQGQETQYF	TGTGCCACCAGTGATAGCGGAAGACAGGGTCAAGAGACCCAGTACTTC
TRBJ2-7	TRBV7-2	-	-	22	CASSFYICSARHLGQGSYEQYF	-
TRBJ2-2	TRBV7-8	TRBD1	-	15	CASSLVVGDRGELFF	TGTGCCAGCAGCTTAGTAGTGGGGGACAGGGGGGAGCTGTTTTTT
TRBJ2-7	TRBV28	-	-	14	CASSLRGDAYEQYF	TGTGCCAGCAGTCTTAGGGGGGACGCCTACGAGCAGTACTTC
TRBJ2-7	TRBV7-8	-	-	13	CASSPDKFHEQYF	TGTGCCAGCAGTCCAGACAAGTTCCACGAGCAGTACTTC
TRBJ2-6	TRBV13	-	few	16	CASSLVQASGANVLTF	TGTGCCAGCAGCTTAGTACAGGCCTCTGGGGCCAACGTCCTGACTTTC
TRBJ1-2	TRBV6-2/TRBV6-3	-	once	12	CTSMDQTGGYTF	TGTACCAGCATGGATCAGACAGGCGGCTACACCTTC
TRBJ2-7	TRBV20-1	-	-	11	CSGGDGYEQYF	TGCAGTGGGGGGGATGGATACGAGCAGTACTTC
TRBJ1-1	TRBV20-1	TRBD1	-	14	CSATDYRGNTEAFF	TGCAGTGCTACGGATTACAGGGGTAACACTGAAGCTTTCTTT
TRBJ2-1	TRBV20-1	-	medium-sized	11	CSAREDNEQFF	TGCAGTGCTAGAGAGGACAATGAGCAGTTCTTC
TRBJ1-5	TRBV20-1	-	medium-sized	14	CSARRGDSNQPQHF	TGCAGTGCTAGGAGGGGGGATAGCAATCAGCCCCAGCATTTT
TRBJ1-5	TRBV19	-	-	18	CASSIVGGRGNSNQPQHF	TGTGCCAGTAGTATCGTTGGGGGCAGGGGAAATAGCAATCAGCCCCAGCATTTT
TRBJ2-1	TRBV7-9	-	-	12	CASSPTGQEQFF	TGTGCCAGCAGCCCAACAGGGCAGGAGCAGTTCTTC
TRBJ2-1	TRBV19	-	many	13	CASSIGLYNEQFF	TGTGCCAGTAGTATCGGTCTATACAATGAGCAGTTCTTC
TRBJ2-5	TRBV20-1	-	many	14	CSAIGRTLGETQYF	TGCAGTGCTATAGGTCGGACCCTGGGAGAGACCCAGTACTTC
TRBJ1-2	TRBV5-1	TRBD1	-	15	CASSPIGQGVGGYTF	TGCGCCAGCAGCCCCATAGGACAGGGGGTCGGTGGCTACACCTTC
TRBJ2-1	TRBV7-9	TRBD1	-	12	CTSSPSGGEQFF	TGTACCAGCAGCCCCTCAGGGGGTGAGCAGTTCTTC
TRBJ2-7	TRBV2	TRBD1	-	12	CASKGAPYEQYF	TGTGCCAGCAAGGGGGCTCCCTACGAGCAGTACTTC
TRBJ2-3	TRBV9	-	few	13	CASSDKSTDTQYF	TGTGCCAGCAGTGACAAAAGCACAGATACGCAGTATTTT
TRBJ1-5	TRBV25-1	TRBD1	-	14	CASREGGQPKPQHF	TGTGCCAGCAGGGAGGGGGGACAGCCTAAGCCCCAGCATTTT
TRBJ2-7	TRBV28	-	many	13	CASSSTGNYEQYF	TGTGCCAGCAGTTCGACAGGAAACTACGAGCAGTACTTC